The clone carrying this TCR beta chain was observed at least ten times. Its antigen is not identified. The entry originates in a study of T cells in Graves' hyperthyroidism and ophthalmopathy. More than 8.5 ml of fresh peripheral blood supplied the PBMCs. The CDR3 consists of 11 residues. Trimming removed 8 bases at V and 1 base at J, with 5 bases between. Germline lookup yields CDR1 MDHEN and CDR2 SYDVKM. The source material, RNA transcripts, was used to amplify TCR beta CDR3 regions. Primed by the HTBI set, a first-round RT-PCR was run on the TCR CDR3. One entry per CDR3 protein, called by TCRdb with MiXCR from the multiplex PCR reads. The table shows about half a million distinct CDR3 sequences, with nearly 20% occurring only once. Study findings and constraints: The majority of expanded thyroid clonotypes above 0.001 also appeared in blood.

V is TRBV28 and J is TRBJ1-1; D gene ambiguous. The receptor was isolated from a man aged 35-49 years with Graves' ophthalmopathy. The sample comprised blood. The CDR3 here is CASYGNTEAFF. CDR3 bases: TGTGCCAGCTACGGGAACACTGAAGCTTTCTTT.